The 27 T cell receptor beta chains below come from one sample, sequenced in a study of OX40 agonist ivuxolimab in advanced cancers. The library was obtained by the immunoSEQ multiplex PCR assay. The source is immuneACCESS, and TCRdb retained only in-frame sequences with V and J called. Part of the clones is not carried over; for the studies checked, unresolved V genes explain less than half of this, and the remainder is unexplained. In all, the sample holds about 31,000 clones, and around nine tenths of those were seen once. The leading ten clones occupy around 27% of the sample. Here the sequenced sample was CD4+ or CD8+ T cells sorted from blood, taken in a trial of the OX40 agonist ivuxolimab. All receptors come from an adult with an advanced solid tumor such as melanoma, head and neck, liver or kidney cancer.

V gene TRBV28 combines with J gene TRBJ1-5; D remains unclear. Per germline, CDR1 MDHEN and CDR2 SYDVKM. This CDR3 is built from 15 residues. The ends were cut back, 5 bases at V and 0 bases at J, with 11 bases in the middle. Here the CDR3 reads CASSPGPYSNQPQHF. In DNA, the CDR3 is TGTGCCAGCAGTCCCGGACCCTATAGCAATCAGCCCCAGCATTTT.

The rearrangement links TRBV1 to TRBJ2-1; TRBD2, the D gene given by the table, was not confirmed from the DNA. TRBV1 is tagged as a pseudogene. CDR3 length: 17 amino acids. The CDR3 sequence: CTSSQDPPGLCYNEQFF. CDR3 coding DNA: TGCACCAGCAGCCAAGATCCTCCGGGACTGTGCTACAATGAGCAGTTCTTC.

The count of this clone is one. The chain is built from TRBV29-1 and TRBJ2-7, with 7 bases aligning to TRBD1. V lost 7 bases and J lost 4; bases outside the gene matches: 4. The CDR3 consists of 11 residues. Per the germline V gene, CDR1 is SQVTM and CDR2 is ANQGSEA. This CDR3 is CSARDSYEQYF. The CDR3 bases are TGCAGCGCCCGGGACAGTTACGAGCAGTACTTC.

V gene TRBV7-9 combines with J gene TRBJ2-4, with D maybe TRBD2 (6 bases). The CDR3 has 17 residues. Germline CDR1 and CDR2: SEHNR and FQNEAQ (reference sequence). V was clipped by 4 bases and J by 0 bases, with 16 bases between them. The DNA of the CDR3 is TGTGCCAGCAGCTCAATACGGGACTCCTTAGCCAAAAACATTCAGTACTTC. Its translation is CASSSIRDSLAKNIQYF. Based on the CDR3 plus reference TRBV7-9 and TRBJ2-4, the full variable domain is DTGVSQNPRHKITKRGQNVTFRCDPISEHNRLYWYRQTLGQGPEFLTYFQNEAQLEKSRLLSDRFSAERPKGSFSTLEIQRTEQGDSAMYLCASSSIRDSLAKNIQYFGAGTRLSVL.

This clone showed up just a few times. CDR3 sequence reads: CASIDYEQYF. The CDR3 DNA sequence: TGTGCCAGCATAGACTACGAGCAGTACTTC. The V call is TRBV2, the J call TRBJ2-7; D not resolved. The germline V gene has CDR1 SNHLY and CDR2 FYNNEI. V was trimmed by 7 bases and J by 3 bases, leaving 4 bases between them. The CDR3 consists of 10 residues.

By share, this clone counts as medium-sized. The chain is built from TRBV25-1 and TRBJ2-1; 9 bases agree with TRBD1. The CDR3 covers 12 residues. Germline CDR1 is MGHDK and CDR2 is SYGVNS. J gave up 10 bases and V 6 bases, and 4 bases lay outside the gene matches. The CDR3 nucleotides are TGTGCCAGCAGAACAGGGGGCTGGGAGCAGTTCTTC. This sequence encodes CASRTGGWEQFF.

The chain has TRBV27 and TRBJ1-4; 9 positions match TRBD1. With V trimmed by 5 bases and J by 6 bases, 10 bases remained unmatched. The CDR3 loop spans 16 amino acids. Per germline, CDR1 MNHEY and CDR2 SMNVEV (reference sequence). DNA for the CDR3: TGTGCCAGCAGTCCATTACACAGGGGGCTCGATGAAAAACTGTTTTTT. Protein: CASSPLHRGLDEKLFF.

The chain employs TRBV30 and TRBJ1-1; D is undetermined. Germline CDR1 and CDR2: GTSNPN and SVGIG (reference sequence). With 3 bases removed from V and 1 base from J, the gap between germline ends came to 6 bases. The CDR3 sequence is 12 residues long. The CDR3 sequence is CAWSVRNTEAFF. The CDR3 DNA reads as TGTGCCTGGAGCGTGAGGAACACTGAAGCTTTCTTT. Full variable domain (missing parts from reference TRBV30 and TRBJ1-1): SQTIHQWPATLVQPVGSPLSLECTVEGTSNPNLYWYRQAAGRGLQLLFYSVGIGQISSEVPQNLSASRPQDRQFILSSKKLLLSDSGFYLCAWSVRNTEAFFGQGTRLTVV.

This chain links TRBV5-1 with TRBJ1-1; D is ambiguous. Germline V gene lookup returns CDR1 SGHRS and CDR2 YFSETQ. This CDR3 comprises 14 residues. V was cut by 0 bases and J by 4 bases, with 10 bases left in between. The CDR3 loop is CASSLDSGGTEAFF. Written as DNA, the CDR3 is TGCGCCAGCAGCTTGGACTCGGGAGGCACTGAAGCTTTCTTT. The whole variable domain, remainder taken from reference TRBV5-1 and TRBJ1-1, is KAGVTQTPRYLIKTRGQQVTLSCSPISGHRSVSWYQQTPGQGLQFLFEYFSETQRNKGNFPGRFSGRQFSNSRSEMNVSTLELGDSALYLCASSLDSGGTEAFFGQGTRLTVV.

The chain couples TRBV9 to TRBJ2-1; D gene uncertain. V lost 1 base and J 4 bases, leaving 9 bases between the germline ends. CDR1 SGDLS and CDR2 YYNGEE come from the germline V gene. This CDR3 has 14 residues. The CDR3 here is CASSVQAPYNEQFF. CDR3 sequence (DNA): TGTGCCAGCAGCGTACAGGCCCCGTACAATGAGCAGTTCTTC.

The rearrangement joins TRBV27 to TRBJ2-1; D uncertain. The CDR3 has 13 amino acids. Trimming left V 6 bases short and J 5 bases short, with 11 bases between. In germline, CDR1 is MNHEY, CDR2 SMNVEV (reference sequence). This chain's CDR3 is CASSPDPDNEQFF. As DNA, the CDR3 is TGTGCCAGCAGCCCGGACCCGGACAATGAGCAGTTCTTC.

The chain employs TRBV4-2 and TRBJ2-7; TRBD2 matches at 11 bases. The CDR3 covers 16 residues. Germline-derived CDR1 and CDR2 are LGHNA and YNFKEQ. The V and J ends lost 2 bases and 0 bases, in that order; junction bases with no gene match: 3. The chain's CDR3 is CASSQTSGGSSYEQYF. CDR3 DNA: TGTGCCAGCAGCCAAACTAGCGGGGGTTCCTCCTACGAGCAGTACTTC.

This clone appeared a single time. The rearrangement joins TRBV5-5 to TRBJ2-5; possibly TRBD2 for D (5 bases). The DNA end lines up better with TRBJ2-7; the J call may be wrong. The CDR3 totals 12 residues. The V gene's germline CDR1 is SGHKS and CDR2 YYEKEE (reference sequence). The CDR3 region is CASSSGTYEQYF. The CDR3 DNA sequence: TGTGCCAGCAGCTCCGGGACCTACGAGCAGTACTTC.

The genes are TRBV27 and TRBJ2-3, with D perhaps TRBD1 (5 bases). Germline CDR1 and CDR2: MNHEY and SMNVEV (reference sequence). V lost 8 bases and J lost 1, with 7 bases in between. The CDR3 has 12 amino acids. CDR3: CASLGGTDTQYF. In nucleotides, the CDR3 is TGTGCCAGCTTAGGGGGCACAGATACGCAGTATTTT.

This clone was counted a few times. V gene TRBV27 combines with J gene TRBJ1-5, with D unclear. Trimming shortened V by 0 bases and J by 5 bases, and 5 bases separated the two germline ends. The CDR3 runs to 13 residues. CDR1 is MNHEY, CDR2 SMNVEV, per germline (reference sequence). The CDR3 region has the DNA TGTGCCAGCAGTTTATCGAGGCATCAGCCCCAGCATTTT. This gives the protein CASSLSRHQPQHF.

This chain uses TRBV18 with TRBJ2-7; 9 nucleotides match TRBD1. This CDR3 has 14 residues. V lost 5 bases and J lost 4; bases outside the gene matches: 6. From germline, CDR1 is KGHSH and CDR2 LQKENI. CDR3 loop: CASSSRDREYEQYF. In DNA, the CDR3 is TGTGCCAGCTCATCCCGGGACAGGGAATACGAGCAGTACTTC. Full variable domain (missing parts from reference TRBV18 and TRBJ2-7): NAGVMQNPRHLVRRRGQEARLRCSPMKGHSHVYWYRQLPEEGLKFMVYLQKENIIDESGMPKERFSAEFPKEGPSILRIQQVVRGDSAAYFCASSSRDREYEQYFGPGTRLTVT.

The V and J genes are TRBV19 and TRBJ2-3, with no clear D. Germline-derived CDR1 and CDR2 are LNHDA and SQIVND (reference sequence). The CDR3 is 15 amino acids. Trimming took 1 base from V and 2 from J, leaving 10 bases between them. This CDR3 is CASSIGGRYTDTQYF. The CDR3 region has the DNA TGTGCCAGTAGTATAGGTGGGCGATACACAGATACGCAGTATTTT.

The chain carries TRBV19 and TRBJ1-6; the D gene is possibly TRBD1 (5 bases). CDR1 and CDR2 from the germline V gene are LNHDA and SQIVND (reference sequence). V lost 5 bases, J lost 9 bases, and 11 bases lay in between. This CDR3 contains 13 residues. The CDR3, as DNA: TGTGCCAGTAGTCCGGGGGGAGCTTCACCCCTCCACTTT. Translating gives CASSPGGASPLHF.

The V gene is TRBV11-2, the J gene TRBJ2-7, with 9 nucleotides matching TRBD1. This CDR3 has 14 residues. V shed 5 bases and J 7 bases; nucleotides not matched to a gene: 9. CDR1 is SGHAT and CDR2 is FQNNGV in the germline V gene. The CDR3, as DNA: TGTGCCAGCAGCGTGGACAGGGGCTTGGGTGAGCAGTACTTC. As protein: CASSVDRGLGEQYF.

The chain is built from TRBV21-1 and TRBJ2-7; TRBD2 is taken as the D call from the table, unchecked against the DNA. TRBV21-1 has pseudogene status. This CDR3 has 18 residues. The CDR3 spells CASSSRTSGRRFSYEQYF. CDR3 nucleotide sequence: TGTGCCAGCAGCAGTCGGACTAGCGGGAGACGTTTCTCCTACGAGCAGTACTTC.

This chain uses TRBV2 with TRBJ2-3, with TRBD1 matching over 8 bases. V shed 6 bases and J 3 bases; nucleotides not matched to a gene: 8. The CDR3 spans 15 residues. Germline lookup yields CDR1 SNHLY and CDR2 FYNNEI. In nucleotides, the CDR3 is TGTGCCAGCAGGCCGACAGGGGCTAGTACAGATACGCAGTATTTT. Its translation: CASRPTGASTDTQYF.

V is TRBV19 and J is TRBJ1-1; D gene unclear. The CDR3 is made up of 13 amino acids. Germline CDR1 is LNHDA and CDR2 is SQIVND (reference sequence). V dropped 5 bases and J dropped 1 base, with 8 bases sitting between them. DNA for the CDR3: TGTGCCAGTAGTTGGAATCAGAACACTGAAGCTTTCTTT. This codes for CASSWNQNTEAFF.

The chain is built from TRBV28 and TRBJ2-7, with D unresolved. The CDR3 consists of 16 residues. V lost 8 bases and J lost 0, with 20 bases in between. Germline assignment: CDR1 MDHEN and CDR2 SYDVKM. Here the CDR3 DNA reads TGTGCCAGCCTTACCTCCCATCTAGGAACCTCCTACGAGCAGTACTTC. Translating it yields CASLTSHLGTSYEQYF.

The V call is TRBV4-3, the J call TRBJ2-2; D not certain. Trimming removed 0 bases at V and 4 bases at J, with 9 bases between. CDR1 is LGHNA and CDR2 is YSLEER in the germline V gene. The CDR3 contains 15 residues. The CDR3 coding sequence is TGCGCCAGCAGCCAAGATTTCGGCATCACCGGGGAGCTGTTTTTT. This encodes CASSQDFGITGELFF.

The chain carries TRBV28 and TRBJ1-2; perhaps TRBD1 as D (6 bases). V was clipped by 5 bases and J by 6 bases, with 13 bases between them. The CDR3 is 13 amino acids. The germline CDR1 and CDR2 sequences are MDHEN and SYDVKM. CDR3 residues: CASSAGAGDGYTF. DNA of the CDR3: TGTGCCAGCAGTGCAGGGGCTGGTGATGGCTACACCTTC.

The V call is TRBV7-3, the J call TRBJ1-6, with D unresolved. The CDR3 totals 16 residues. Germline CDR1 reads SGHTA; CDR2 reads FQGTGA. The V end was cut by 2 bases, the J end by 9 bases, with 17 bases between. The CDR3 coding sequence is TGTGCCAGCAGCTTATGGCCCCGAGAGTCGGGTTCACCCCTCCACTTT. This codes for CASSLWPRESGSPLHF.

The chain couples TRBV6-5 to TRBJ1-4; 12 bases line up with TRBD1. The CDR3 covers 13 residues. V was pared by 6 bases and J by 10 bases, with 3 bases of the junction left unmatched. Germline-derived CDR1 and CDR2 are MNHEY and SVGAGI. The CDR3 loop reads CASSGTGGTKLFF. The CDR3 nucleotides read TGTGCCAGCAGCGGGACAGGGGGCACAAAACTGTTTTTT.